The rows below give T cell receptor beta chains drawn from one sample of a study of blood T cell repertoires in COVID-19. Sequencing was performed with immunoSEQ multiplex PCR; in TCRdb, only in-frame clones are kept and a portion is missing. This table holds about 98,000 clones, approximately 80% found once. Sequencing was carried out using peripheral blood. These receptors all come from a man aged 60 to 75 with acute or convalescent COVID-19. Each CDR3 is given with its conserved first and last residue. Each record gives: J gene, D gene, CDR3 length, clone size, V gene, CDR3 protein, CDR3 DNA. D genes are given only for firm matches. Some rows have no size entry. The others give once, few or many, or a class for an expanded clone.

J: TRBJ2-5
D: -
length: 15
size: -
V: TRBV4-3
CDR3: CASSQDQRAKETQYF
DNA: TGCGCCAGCAGCCAAGATCAGCGGGCGAAAGAGACCCAGTACTTC

J: TRBJ2-1
D: TRBD2
length: 15
size: once
V: TRBV19
CDR3: CASSVFSGRYNEQFF
DNA: TGTGCCAGTAGTGTTTTTAGCGGGAGATACAATGAGCAGTTCTTC

J: TRBJ2-1
D: -
length: 16
size: -
V: TRBV25-1
CDR3: CASSGSTLRAYNEQFF
DNA: TGTGCCAGCAGTGGATCTACCCTGCGGGCCTACAATGAGCAGTTCTTC

J: TRBJ2-1
D: TRBD1
length: 11
size: -
V: TRBV11-2
CDR3: CASSLGGQAFF
DNA: TGTGCCAGCAGCTTAGGGGGACAGGCGTTCTTC

J: TRBJ1-2
D: -
length: 12
size: few
V: TRBV10-2
CDR3: CASSASSRGYTF
DNA: TGCGCCAGCAGTGCAAGTTCGCGGGGCTACACCTTC

J: TRBJ1-1
D: -
length: 14
size: -
V: TRBV5-1
CDR3: CASSWRGENTEAFF
DNA: TGCGCCAGCAGCTGGCGGGGAGAGAACACTGAAGCTTTCTTT

J: TRBJ2-3
D: TRBD2
length: 17
size: -
V: TRBV10-3
CDR3: CAISDAAGDPITDTQYF
DNA: TGTGCCATCAGTGACGCTGCGGGAGACCCCATCACAGATACGCAGTATTTT

J: TRBJ1-2
D: -
length: 15
size: once
V: TRBV29-1
CDR3: CSVGPGAQANYGYTF
DNA: TGCAGCGTTGGGCCAGGGGCGCAGGCTAACTATGGCTACACCTTC

J: TRBJ1-3
D: -
length: 16
size: -
V: TRBV11-2
CDR3: CASSSRMGGSGNTIYF
DNA: TGTGCCAGCAGCTCAAGGATGGGGGGCTCTGGAAACACCATATATTTT

J: TRBJ1-2
D: TRBD1
length: 16
size: -
V: TRBV19
CDR3: CASRFEHTGGDYGYTF
DNA: TGTGCCAGTAGATTCGAACATACAGGGGGCGACTATGGCTACACCTTC

J: TRBJ1-3
D: -
length: 15
size: -
V: TRBV5-4
CDR3: CASSLHQGSGNTIYF
DNA: TGTGCCAGCAGCTTGCACCAGGGGTCGGGAAACACCATATATTTT

J: TRBJ1-1
D: -
length: 15
size: -
V: TRBV10-3
CDR3: CAISESRQQNTEAFF
DNA: TGTGCCATCAGTGAGTCGCGGCAGCAGAACACTGAAGCTTTCTTT

J: TRBJ2-4
D: -
length: 18
size: -
V: TRBV7-9
CDR3: CASSSSPPGGRGKNIQYF
DNA: TGTGCCAGCAGCTCCTCACCCCCCGGGGGGCGCGGCAAAAACATTCAGTACTTC

J: TRBJ1-6
D: TRBD1
length: 15
size: -
V: TRBV9
CDR3: CASSGQGALDSPLHF
DNA: TGTGCCAGCAGCGGACAGGGGGCCCTTGATTCACCCCTCCACTTT

J: TRBJ1-1
D: -
length: 12
size: few
V: TRBV6-5
CDR3: CASRFRGAEAFF
DNA: TGTGCCAGCAGGTTTCGCGGGGCTGAAGCTTTCTTT

J: TRBJ2-3
D: TRBD2
length: 14
size: -
V: TRBV19
CDR3: CASSIGPSGDTQYF
DNA: TGTGCCAGTAGTATAGGGCCTAGCGGAGATACGCAGTATTTT

J: TRBJ2-1
D: -
length: 14
size: -
V: TRBV11-3
CDR3: CASSREVGDNEQFF
DNA: TGTGCCAGCAGCAGGGAGGTGGGGGACAATGAGCAGTTCTTC

J: TRBJ2-3
D: TRBD2
length: 17
size: -
V: TRBV4-1
CDR3: CASSQEEGGGVPFSQYF
DNA: TGCGCCAGCAGCCAAGAAGAAGGCGGGGGGGTCCCCTTTTCGCAGTATTTT

J: TRBJ2-3
D: TRBD2
length: 16
size: few
V: TRBV5-1
CDR3: CASSLTSGSRTDTQYF
DNA: TGCGCCAGCAGCTTGACTAGCGGGAGTCGAACAGATACGCAGTATTTT

J: TRBJ1-4
D: -
length: 14
size: -
V: TRBV9
CDR3: CASSLTGPDEKLFF
DNA: TGTGCCAGCAGCCTCACAGGGCCGGATGAAAAACTGTTTTTT

J: TRBJ1-1
D: -
length: 11
size: -
V: TRBV30
CDR3: CAWDSYTEAFF
DNA: TGTGCCTGGGACAGTTACACTGAAGCTTTCTTT

J: TRBJ2-5
D: -
length: 15
size: -
V: TRBV9
CDR3: CASSVDRGGMETQYF
DNA: TGTGCCAGCAGCGTAGACAGGGGGGGAATGGAGACCCAGTACTTC

J: TRBJ1-1
D: -
length: 13
size: -
V: TRBV12-3/TRBV12-4
CDR3: CASSSGMYTEAFF
DNA: TGTGCCAGCAGTTCGGGTATGTACACTGAAGCTTTCTTT

J: TRBJ2-7
D: TRBD1
length: 11
size: -
V: TRBV29-1
CDR3: CSVERGREQYF
DNA: TGCAGCGTTGAAAGGGGGCGCGAGCAGTACTTC

J: TRBJ2-1
D: TRBD2
length: 15
size: -
V: TRBV11-3
CDR3: CASTTSGGTYNEQFF
DNA: TGTGCCAGCACGACCTCGGGAGGGACCTACAATGAGCAGTTCTTC

J: TRBJ2-1
D: TRBD2
length: 17
size: -
V: TRBV6-2/TRBV6-3
CDR3: CASSYRASGGPYNEQFF
DNA: TGTGCCAGCAGTTACAGGGCTAGCGGGGGGCCCTACAATGAGCAGTTCTTC

J: TRBJ2-7
D: TRBD1
length: 12
size: -
V: TRBV30
CDR3: CALDRASYEQYF
DNA: TGTGCCTTGGACAGGGCCTCCTACGAGCAGTACTTC

J: TRBJ1-5
D: -
length: 13
size: -
V: TRBV18
CDR3: CASSQGVDQPQHF
DNA: TGTGCCAGCTCACAGGGGGTGGATCAGCCCCAGCATTTT

J: TRBJ2-7
D: TRBD1
length: 14
size: -
V: TRBV3-1/TRBV3-2
CDR3: CASSPRDSSFEQYF
DNA: TGTGCCAGCAGCCCCCGGGACAGCTCCTTCGAGCAGTACTTC

J: TRBJ2-3
D: TRBD2
length: 14
size: -
V: TRBV6-1
CDR3: CASSEGGLAYTQYF
DNA: TGTGCCAGCAGTGAAGGGGGACTAGCATATACGCAGTATTTT

J: TRBJ2-1
D: TRBD1
length: 13
size: -
V: TRBV11-3
CDR3: CASSSQTGLEQFF
DNA: TGTGCCAGCAGCTCACAGACAGGGCTGGAGCAGTTCTTC

J: TRBJ2-1
D: TRBD1
length: 19
size: -
V: TRBV14
CDR3: CASSQESGQGASSYNEQFF
DNA: TGTGCCAGCAGCCAAGAGTCGGGACAGGGGGCTTCCTCCTACAATGAGCAGTTCTTC

J: TRBJ2-1
D: TRBD2
length: 16
size: -
V: TRBV30
CDR3: CAWRPRLAGAAHEQFF
DNA: TGTGCCTGGAGGCCCCGACTAGCGGGAGCTGCCCATGAGCAGTTCTTC

J: TRBJ1-1
D: -
length: 13
size: -
V: TRBV12-3/TRBV12-4
CDR3: CASSLLAYTEAFF
DNA: TGTGCCAGCAGTTTATTAGCATACACTGAAGCTTTCTTT

J: TRBJ1-1
D: -
length: 12
size: -
V: TRBV5-5
CDR3: CASRSRNTEAFF
DNA: TGTGCCAGCAGAAGCCGGAACACTGAAGCTTTCTTT

J: TRBJ1-2
D: -
length: 15
size: -
V: TRBV5-8
CDR3: CASSLESGASYGYTF
DNA: TGTGCCAGCAGCTTGGAGTCAGGGGCGAGCTATGGCTACACCTTC

J: TRBJ1-1
D: -
length: 14
size: many
V: TRBV7-9
CDR3: CASSGGTRNTEAFF
DNA: TGTGCCAGCAGCGGAGGGACGAGGAACACTGAAGCTTTCTTT

J: TRBJ2-3
D: -
length: 14
size: -
V: TRBV19
CDR3: CASRAGSSTDTQYF
DNA: TGTGCCAGTAGGGCGGGATCAAGCACAGATACGCAGTATTTT

J: TRBJ2-7
D: TRBD1
length: 16
size: -
V: TRBV19
CDR3: CASSTHHRGRSGEQYF
DNA: TGTGCCAGTAGTACCCATCACAGGGGAAGGTCAGGCGAGCAGTACTTC

J: TRBJ1-1
D: -
length: 13
size: once
V: TRBV7-9
CDR3: CASSFDSYTEAFF
DNA: TGTGCCAGCAGCTTCGACAGTTACACTGAAGCTTTCTTT

J: TRBJ1-1
D: -
length: 15
size: -
V: TRBV28
CDR3: CASTQTVRTNTEAFF
DNA: TGTGCCAGTACCCAGACAGTTCGAACGAACACTGAAGCTTTCTTT

J: TRBJ2-2
D: -
length: 13
size: few
V: TRBV19
CDR3: CASTRGGTGELFF
DNA: TGTGCCAGTACTAGGGGGGGCACCGGGGAGCTGTTTTTT

J: TRBJ2-7
D: -
length: 15
size: once
V: TRBV5-1
CDR3: CASSLGNRNSYEQYF
DNA: TGCGCCAGCAGCTTAGGGAACAGGAATTCCTACGAGCAGTACTTC

J: TRBJ2-3
D: -
length: 16
size: -
V: TRBV10-3
CDR3: CAIRPQGGGTVDTQYF
DNA: TGTGCCATCAGGCCCCAGGGCGGTGGGACTGTAGATACGCAGTATTTT

J: TRBJ1-4
D: -
length: 14
size: few
V: TRBV19
CDR3: CASSIVRTVEKLFF
DNA: TGTGCCAGTAGTATAGTTAGGACAGTCGAAAAACTGTTTTTT

J: TRBJ1-1
D: -
length: 15
size: -
V: TRBV11-1
CDR3: CASSFNEGTQTEAFF
DNA: TGTGCCAGCAGCTTCAACGAGGGCACGCAAACTGAAGCTTTCTTT

J: TRBJ2-4
D: -
length: 17
size: once
V: TRBV15
CDR3: CATSRDVVLAPKNIQYF
DNA: TGTGCCACCAGCAGAGATGTTGTCTTGGCCCCCAAAAACATTCAGTACTTC

J: TRBJ1-1
D: TRBD1
length: 14
size: few
V: TRBV6-5
CDR3: CASGSRTGRTEAFF
DNA: TGTGCCAGCGGATCCCGGACAGGACGAACTGAAGCTTTCTTT

J: TRBJ1-6
D: TRBD1
length: 14
size: few
V: TRBV27
CDR3: CASSWDRGDSPLHF
DNA: TGTGCCAGCAGCTGGGACAGGGGTGACTCACCCCTCCACTTT

J: TRBJ2-1
D: -
length: 16
size: few
V: TRBV3-1/TRBV3-2
CDR3: CASSPTGSSSYNEQFF
DNA: TGTGCCAGCAGCCCAACAGGTTCTAGCTCCTACAATGAGCAGTTCTTC

J: TRBJ1-1
D: TRBD1
length: 15
size: -
V: TRBV19
CDR3: CASSGQGPKRAEAFF
DNA: TGTGCCAGTAGCGGACAGGGGCCTAAGAGGGCTGAAGCTTTCTTT

J: TRBJ2-1
D: TRBD2
length: 17
size: -
V: TRBV7-7
CDR3: CASSKTSGPSSYNEQFF
DNA: TGTGCCAGCAGCAAGACTAGCGGGCCCAGCTCCTACAATGAGCAGTTCTTC

J: TRBJ2-7
D: TRBD1
length: 13
size: -
V: TRBV5-4
CDR3: CASSADRGNEQYF
DNA: TGTGCCAGCAGCGCGGACAGGGGAAATGAGCAGTACTTC